These 8 T cell receptor beta chains were sequenced from one sample in a study of T cells expressing NK-cell markers. TCRdb reprocessed the 5' RACE reads, with one entry per CDR3 protein and no DNA. Here the sample table reports a few hundred thousand distinct CDR3 sequences. Material: blood T cells: a sorted CD56 or NKG2C T cell subset, CD4+ or CD8+ T cells, or bulk PBMC T cells (not recorded which). Receptors were obtained from a man between 18 and 69 years old in good health.

The chain uses TRBV20-1 and TRBJ2-5. CDR1 is DFQATT, CDR2 SNEGSKA, per germline (reference sequence). This CDR3 is built from 14 residues. The CDR3 sequence is CSATDDYYQETQYF.

The chain has TRBV6-1 and TRBJ2-7; TCRdb's D gene call, TRBD1, goes unchecked for lack of DNA. The CDR3 totals 14 residues. Germline values: CDR1 MNHNS, CDR2 SASEGT. CDR3 loop: CASSGAKTNYEQYF.

The chain carries TRBV7-8 and TRBJ1-5; TCRdb outputs TRBD1, but without DNA this stays unchecked. Per the germline V gene, CDR1 is SGHVS and CDR2 is FQNEAQ. The CDR3 loop spans 16 amino acids. CDR3 protein: CASSDRAPTSNQPQHF.

The rearrangement uses TRBV7-9 and TRBJ2-3; lacking DNA, the TRBD2 call made by TCRdb goes unchecked. Germline values: CDR1 SEHNR, CDR2 FQNEAQ (reference sequence). The CDR3 runs to 17 residues. Here the CDR3 reads CASSSLQLAGVADTQYF.

The rearrangement links TRBV5-1 to TRBJ1-5; absent DNA, TCRdb's TRBD1 call cannot be checked. The CDR3 totals 13 residues. Germline V lookup: CDR1 SGHRS, CDR2 YFSETQ. CDR3 region: CASSPDRGQPQHF.

The CDR3 sequence is CASSSGRGREAFF. The gene calls are TRBV7-2 and TRBJ1-1. The CDR3 runs to 13 residues. The V gene's germline CDR1 is SGHTA and CDR2 FQGNSA.

CDR3 region: CASSVSQGRTGELFF. V is TRBV6-1 and J is TRBJ2-2; TCRdb calls TRBD1, which cannot be checked without DNA. The germline V gene encodes CDR1 MNHNS and CDR2 SASEGT. The CDR3 is 15 amino acids.

V is TRBV11-2 and J is TRBJ1-2. Germline values: CDR1 SGHAT, CDR2 FQNNGV. The CDR3 contains 16 residues. CDR3 in amino acids: CASSPRGSVANYGYTF.